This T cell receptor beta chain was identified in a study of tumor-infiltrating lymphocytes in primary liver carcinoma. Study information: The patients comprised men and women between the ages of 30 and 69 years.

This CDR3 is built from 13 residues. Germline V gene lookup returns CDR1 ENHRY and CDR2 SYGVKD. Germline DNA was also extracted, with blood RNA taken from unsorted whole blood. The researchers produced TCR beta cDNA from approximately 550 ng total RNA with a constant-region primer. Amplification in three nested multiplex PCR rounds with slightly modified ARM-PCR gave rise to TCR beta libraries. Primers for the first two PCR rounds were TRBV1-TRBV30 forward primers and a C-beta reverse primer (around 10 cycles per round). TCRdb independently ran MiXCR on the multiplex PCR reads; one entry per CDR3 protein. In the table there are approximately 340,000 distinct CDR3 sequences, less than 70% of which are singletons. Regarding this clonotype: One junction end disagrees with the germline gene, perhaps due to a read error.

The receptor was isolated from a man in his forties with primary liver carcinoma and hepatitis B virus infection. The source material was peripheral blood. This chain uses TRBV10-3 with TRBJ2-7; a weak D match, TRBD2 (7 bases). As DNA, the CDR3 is TGTGCCACCAGAGCGGGACCAGGGGTCGAGGAGTACTTC. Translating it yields CATRAGPGVEEYF.